The source of this T cell receptor beta chain is a study of blood T cell repertoires in COVID-19. The ends were cut back, 3 bases at V and 5 bases at J, with 8 bases in the middle. The CDR3 consists of 12 residues. In the study's own analysis: The assay estimated nucleated cells by amplifying reference gene primers. Profiling relied on immunoSEQ multiplex PCR, and the TCRdb table lists in-frame clones only, not all of them. V and J calls and clone size are given by that table; D and trimming were obtained from the DNA. Found here are about 83,000 clones, about nine tenths of them singletons; the top ten hold over 2.5%.

J is TRBJ2-7 and V is TRBV12-3 or TRBV12-4, with TRBD1 as a possible D gene (6 bases). Sequencing was performed on peripheral blood. This TCR derives from a woman aged 50 to 60 with active or convalescent COVID-19. The CDR3 DNA reads TGTGCCAGCAGTTTTAAGGGGGACGAGCAGTACTTC. Translated, it gives CASSFKGDEQYF.